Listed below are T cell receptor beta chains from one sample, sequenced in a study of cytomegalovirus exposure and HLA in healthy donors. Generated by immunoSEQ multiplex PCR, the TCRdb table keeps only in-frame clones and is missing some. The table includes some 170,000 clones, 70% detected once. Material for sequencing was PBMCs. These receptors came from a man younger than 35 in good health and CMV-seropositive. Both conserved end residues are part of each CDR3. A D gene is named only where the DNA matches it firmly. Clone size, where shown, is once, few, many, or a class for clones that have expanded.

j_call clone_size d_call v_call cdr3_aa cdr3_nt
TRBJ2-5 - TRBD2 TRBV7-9 CASSFPRGGLAGFQETQYF TGTGCCAGCAGCTTCCCGCGGGGGGGTCTAGCGGGATTTCAAGAGACCCAGTACTTC
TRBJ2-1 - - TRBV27 CASSAGILYNEQFF TGTGCCAGCAGCGCGGGCATACTTTACAATGAGCAGTTCTTC
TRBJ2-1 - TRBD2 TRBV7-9 CASSLSLAGGTGEQFF TGTGCCAGCAGCTTATCCCTAGCGGGAGGTACCGGAGAGCAGTTCTTC
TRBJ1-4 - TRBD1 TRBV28 CASKDRAKNEKLFF TGTGCCAGCAAGGACAGGGCTAAAAATGAAAAACTGTTTTTT
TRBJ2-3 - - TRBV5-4 CASSLDGLGTDTQYF TGTGCCAGCAGCCTTGATGGGCTTGGCACAGATACGCAGTATTTT
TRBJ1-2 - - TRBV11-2 CASSLGTGRDYGYTF TGTGCCAGCAGCTTAGGAACAGGGAGGGACTATGGCTACACCTTC
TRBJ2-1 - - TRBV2 CASSGLGINEQFF TGTGCCAGCAGCGGACTGGGTATCAATGAGCAGTTCTTC
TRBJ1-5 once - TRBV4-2 CASSQGRGSNQPQHF TGTGCCAGCAGCCAAGGCAGGGGTAGCAATCAGCCCCAGCATTTT
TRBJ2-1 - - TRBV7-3 CASSHRDIGANEQFF TGTGCCAGCAGCCACCGGGACATAGGGGCCAATGAGCAGTTCTTC
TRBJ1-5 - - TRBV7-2 CASSLGGGAQHF TGTGCCAGCAGCTTAGGGGGGGGAGCCCAGCATTTT
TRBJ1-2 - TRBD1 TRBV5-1 CASSLAGTALNYGYTF TGCGCCAGCAGCTTGGCCGGGACAGCCCTTAACTATGGCTACACCTTC
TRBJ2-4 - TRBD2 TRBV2 CASRDYAIQYF TGTGCCAGCCGGGACTACGCTATTCAGTACTTC
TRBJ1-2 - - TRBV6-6 CASSQGMNGYTF TGTGCCAGCAGCCAGGGGATGAATGGCTACACCTTC
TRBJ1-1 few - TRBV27 CASSLRQEDTEAFF TGTGCCAGCAGTTTAAGACAGGAGGACACTGAAGCTTTCTTT
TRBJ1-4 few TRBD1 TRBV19 CASSILLGQGDEKLFF TGTGCCAGTAGTATTCTCTTGGGACAGGGAGATGAAAAACTGTTTTTT
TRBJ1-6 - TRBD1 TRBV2 CASTSQGFNSPLHF TGTGCCAGCACCTCACAGGGGTTTAATTCACCCCTCCACTTT